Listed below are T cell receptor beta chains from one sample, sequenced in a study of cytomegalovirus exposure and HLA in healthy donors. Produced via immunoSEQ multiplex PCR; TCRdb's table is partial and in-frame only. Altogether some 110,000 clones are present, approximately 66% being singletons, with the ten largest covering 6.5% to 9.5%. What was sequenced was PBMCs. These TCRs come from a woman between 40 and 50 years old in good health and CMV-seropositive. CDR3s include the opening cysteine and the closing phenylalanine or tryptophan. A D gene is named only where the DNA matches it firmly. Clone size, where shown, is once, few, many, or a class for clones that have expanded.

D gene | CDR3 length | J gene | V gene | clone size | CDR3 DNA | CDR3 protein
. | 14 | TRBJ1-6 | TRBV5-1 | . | TGCGCCAGCAGCTTGGGCGGGGCGTCGTCACCCCTCCACTTT | CASSLGGASSPLHF
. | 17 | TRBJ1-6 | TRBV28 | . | TGTGCCAGCAGTTTATCTGCGGTACTCTCCTATAATTCACCCCTCCACTTT | CASSLSAVLSYNSPLHF
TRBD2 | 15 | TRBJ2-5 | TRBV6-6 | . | TGTGCCAGCAGCACACTAGCGGGAACCCAAGAGACCCAGTACTTC | CASSTLAGTQETQYF
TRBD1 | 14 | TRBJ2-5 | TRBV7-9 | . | TGTGCCAGCAGCGGGACAGCATTACAAGAGACCCAGTACTTC | CASSGTALQETQYF
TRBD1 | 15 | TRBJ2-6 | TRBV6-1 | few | TGTGCCAGCAGGGGACAGGGAGCAGGGGCCAACGTCCTGACTTTC | CASRGQGAGANVLTF
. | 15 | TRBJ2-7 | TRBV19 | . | TGTGCCAGTAGTCTACAGGCGCAGGGCTCCTACGAGCAGTACTTC | CASSLQAQGSYEQYF
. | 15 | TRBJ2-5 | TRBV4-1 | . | TGCGCCAGCAGCCAAGGACATGGGAGTGGGGAGACCCAGTACTTC | CASSQGHGSGETQYF
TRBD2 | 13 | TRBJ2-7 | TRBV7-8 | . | TGTGCCAGCAGTAGCGGGAGACATCACGAGCAGTACTTC | CASSSGRHHEQYF
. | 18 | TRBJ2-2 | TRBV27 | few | TGTGCCAGCAGCGACAGCACACCGCTGATTATGAACACCGGGGAGCTGTTTTTT | CASSDSTPLIMNTGELFF
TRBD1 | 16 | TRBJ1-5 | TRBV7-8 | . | TGTGCCAGCAGCTCTGGTCGACAGGGGAATCTTCAGCCCCAGCATTTT | CASSSGRQGNLQPQHF
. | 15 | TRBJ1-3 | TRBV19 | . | TGTGCCAGTAGGCGGGACGTTTTCTCTGGAAACACCATATATTTT | CASRRDVFSGNTIYF
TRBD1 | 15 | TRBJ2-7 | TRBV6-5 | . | TGTGCCAGCAGTTACCAAAGACAGGGGTCCTACGAGCAGTACTTC | CASSYQRQGSYEQYF
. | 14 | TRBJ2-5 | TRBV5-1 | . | TGCGCCAGCAGCGGCGACAGGAGACAAGAGACCCAGTACTTC | CASSGDRRQETQYF
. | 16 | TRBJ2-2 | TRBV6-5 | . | TGTGCCAGCAGTTACTCGTGGACTTCGGACACCGGGGAGCTGTTTTTT | CASSYSWTSDTGELFF
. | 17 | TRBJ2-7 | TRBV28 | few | TGTGCCAGCAGTTTATCTACCATCCGACAGTCCTCCTACGAGCAGTACTTC | CASSLSTIRQSSYEQYF
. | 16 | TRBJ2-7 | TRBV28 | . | TGTGCCAGCAGAGCCACAATTGGAGGGCCTCTTCCCGAGCAGTACTTC | CASRATIGGPLPEQYF
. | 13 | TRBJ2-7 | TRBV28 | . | TGTGCCAGTGGGGCAGACATTTCCTACGAGCAGTACTTC | CASGADISYEQYF
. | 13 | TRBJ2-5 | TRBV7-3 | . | TGTGCCAGCAGCCGGGGAGAGGGAGAGACCCAGTACTTC | CASSRGEGETQYF
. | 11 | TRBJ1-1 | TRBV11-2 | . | TGTGCCAGCAGCTTATTAACAGAAGCTTTCTTT | CASSLLTEAFF
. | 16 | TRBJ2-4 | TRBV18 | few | TGTGCCAGCTCACCACAGGGGCGACTAGCCAAAAACATTCAGTACTTC | CASSPQGRLAKNIQYF